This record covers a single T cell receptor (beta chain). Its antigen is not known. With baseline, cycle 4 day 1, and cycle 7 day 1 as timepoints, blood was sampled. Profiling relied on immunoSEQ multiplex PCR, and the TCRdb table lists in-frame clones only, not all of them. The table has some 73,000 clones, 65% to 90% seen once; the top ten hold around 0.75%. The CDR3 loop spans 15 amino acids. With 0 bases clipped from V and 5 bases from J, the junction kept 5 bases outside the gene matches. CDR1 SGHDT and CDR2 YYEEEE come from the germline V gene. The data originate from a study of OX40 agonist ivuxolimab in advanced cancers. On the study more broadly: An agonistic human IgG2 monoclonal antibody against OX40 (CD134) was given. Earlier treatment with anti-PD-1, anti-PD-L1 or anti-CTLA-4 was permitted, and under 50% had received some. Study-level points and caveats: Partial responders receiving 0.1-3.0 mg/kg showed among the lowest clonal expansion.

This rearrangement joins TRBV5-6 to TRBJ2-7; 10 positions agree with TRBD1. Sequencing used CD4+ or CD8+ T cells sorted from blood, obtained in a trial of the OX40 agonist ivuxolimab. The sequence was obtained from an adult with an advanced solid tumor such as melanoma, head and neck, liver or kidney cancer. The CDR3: CASSLAGTGEDEQYF. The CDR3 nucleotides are TGTGCCAGCAGCTTGGCTGGGACAGGGGAAGACGAGCAGTACTTC. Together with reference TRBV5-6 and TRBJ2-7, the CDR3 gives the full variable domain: DAGVTQSPTHLIKTRGQQVTLRCSPKSGHDTVSWYQQALGQGPQFIFQYYEEEERQRGNFPDRFSGHQFPNYSSELNVNALLLGDSALYLCASSLAGTGEDEQYFGPGTRLTVT.